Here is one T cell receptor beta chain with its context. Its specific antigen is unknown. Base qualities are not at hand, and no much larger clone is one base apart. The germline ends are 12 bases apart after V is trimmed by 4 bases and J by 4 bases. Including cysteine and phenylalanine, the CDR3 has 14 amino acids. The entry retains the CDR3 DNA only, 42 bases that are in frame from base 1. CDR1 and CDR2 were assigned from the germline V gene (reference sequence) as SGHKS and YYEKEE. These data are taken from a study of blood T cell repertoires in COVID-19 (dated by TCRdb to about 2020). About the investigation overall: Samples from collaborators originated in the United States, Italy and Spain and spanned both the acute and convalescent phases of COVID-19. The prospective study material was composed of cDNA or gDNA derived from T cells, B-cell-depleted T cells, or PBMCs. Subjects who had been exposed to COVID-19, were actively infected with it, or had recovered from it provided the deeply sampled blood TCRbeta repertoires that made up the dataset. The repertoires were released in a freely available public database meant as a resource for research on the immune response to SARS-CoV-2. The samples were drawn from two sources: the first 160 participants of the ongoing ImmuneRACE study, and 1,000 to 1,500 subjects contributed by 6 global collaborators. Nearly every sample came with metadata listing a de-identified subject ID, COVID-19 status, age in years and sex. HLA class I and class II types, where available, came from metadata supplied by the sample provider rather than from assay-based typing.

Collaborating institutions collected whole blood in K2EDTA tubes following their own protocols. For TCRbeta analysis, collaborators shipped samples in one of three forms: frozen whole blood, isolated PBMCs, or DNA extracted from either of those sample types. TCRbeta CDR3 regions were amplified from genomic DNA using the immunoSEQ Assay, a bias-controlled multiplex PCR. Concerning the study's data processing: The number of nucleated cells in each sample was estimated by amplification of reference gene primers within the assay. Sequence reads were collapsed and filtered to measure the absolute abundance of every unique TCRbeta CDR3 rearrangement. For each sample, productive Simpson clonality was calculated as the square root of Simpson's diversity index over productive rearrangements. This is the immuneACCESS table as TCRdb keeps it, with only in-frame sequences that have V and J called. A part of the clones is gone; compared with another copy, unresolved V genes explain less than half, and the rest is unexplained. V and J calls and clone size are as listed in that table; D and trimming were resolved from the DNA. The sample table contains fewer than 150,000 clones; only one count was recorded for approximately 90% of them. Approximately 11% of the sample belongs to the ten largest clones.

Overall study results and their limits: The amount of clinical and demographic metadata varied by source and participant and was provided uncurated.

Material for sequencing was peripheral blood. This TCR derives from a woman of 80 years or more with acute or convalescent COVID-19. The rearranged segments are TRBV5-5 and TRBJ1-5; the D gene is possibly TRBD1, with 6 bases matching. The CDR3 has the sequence CASSLDSRNQPQHF. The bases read TGTGCCAGCAGCCTGGACAGCAGGAATCAGCCCCAGCATTTT.